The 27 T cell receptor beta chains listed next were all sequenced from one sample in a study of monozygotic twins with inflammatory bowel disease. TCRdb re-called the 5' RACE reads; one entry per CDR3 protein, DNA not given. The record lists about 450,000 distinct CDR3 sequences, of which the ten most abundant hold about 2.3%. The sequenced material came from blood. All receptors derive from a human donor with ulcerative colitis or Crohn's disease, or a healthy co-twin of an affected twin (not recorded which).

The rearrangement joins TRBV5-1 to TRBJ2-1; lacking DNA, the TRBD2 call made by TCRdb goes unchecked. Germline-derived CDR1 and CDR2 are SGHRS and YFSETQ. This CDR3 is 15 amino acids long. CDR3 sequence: CASSLTGGLSGEQFF.

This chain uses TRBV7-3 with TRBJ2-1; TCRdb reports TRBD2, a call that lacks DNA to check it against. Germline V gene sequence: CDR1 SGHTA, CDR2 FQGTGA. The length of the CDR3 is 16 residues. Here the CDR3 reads CASSYSGLAGSNEQFF.

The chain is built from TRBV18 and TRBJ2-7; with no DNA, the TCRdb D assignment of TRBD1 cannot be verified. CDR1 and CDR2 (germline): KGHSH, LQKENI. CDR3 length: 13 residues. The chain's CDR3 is CASSLFRGYEQYF.

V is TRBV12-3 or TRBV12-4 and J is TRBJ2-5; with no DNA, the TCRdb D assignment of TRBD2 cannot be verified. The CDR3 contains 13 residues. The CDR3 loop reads CASSLALPQVQYF.

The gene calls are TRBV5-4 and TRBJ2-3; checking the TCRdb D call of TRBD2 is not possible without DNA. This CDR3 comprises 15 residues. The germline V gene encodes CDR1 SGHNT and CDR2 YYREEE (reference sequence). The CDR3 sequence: CASSPSGAWQDTQYF. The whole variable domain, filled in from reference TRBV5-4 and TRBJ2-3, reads ETGVTQSPTHLIKTRGQQVTLRCSSQSGHNTVSWYQQALGQGPQFIFQYYREEENGRGNFPPRFSGLQFPNYSSELNVNALELDDSALYLCASSPSGAWQDTQYFGPGTRLTVL.

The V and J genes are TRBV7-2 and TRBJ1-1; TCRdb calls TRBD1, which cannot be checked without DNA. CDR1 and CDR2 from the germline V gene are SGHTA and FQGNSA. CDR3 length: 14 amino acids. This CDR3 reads CASSSEWGGAQAFF.

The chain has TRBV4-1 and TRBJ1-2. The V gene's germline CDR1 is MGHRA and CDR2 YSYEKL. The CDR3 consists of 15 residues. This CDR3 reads CASSQDVQGPGGYTF.

The CDR3 sequence is CASSPRLQGGINF. V gene TRBV3-1 combines with J gene TRBJ2-7; checking the TCRdb D call of TRBD1 is not possible without DNA. This CDR3 is built from 13 residues. CDR1 and CDR2 (germline): LGHDT, YNNKEL (reference sequence).

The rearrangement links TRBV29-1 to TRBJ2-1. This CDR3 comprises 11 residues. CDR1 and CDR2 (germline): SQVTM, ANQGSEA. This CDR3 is CSVGGLNEQFF.

The CDR3 spells CASSPINSYEQYF. V is TRBV5-5 and J is TRBJ2-7. CDR1 and CDR2 from the germline V gene are SGHKS and YYEKEE (reference sequence). The CDR3 extends over 13 amino acids.

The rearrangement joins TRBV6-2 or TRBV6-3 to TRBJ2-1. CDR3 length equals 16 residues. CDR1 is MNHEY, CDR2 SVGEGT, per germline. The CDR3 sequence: CASNYSRSGRLNEQFF.

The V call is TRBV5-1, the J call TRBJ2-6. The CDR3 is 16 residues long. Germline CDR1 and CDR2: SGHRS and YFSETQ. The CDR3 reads CASSPPRVSGANVLTF.

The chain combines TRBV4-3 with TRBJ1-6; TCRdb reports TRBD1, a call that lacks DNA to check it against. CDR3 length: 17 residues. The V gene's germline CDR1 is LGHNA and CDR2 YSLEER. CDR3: CASSQEGPGGRSSPLHF.

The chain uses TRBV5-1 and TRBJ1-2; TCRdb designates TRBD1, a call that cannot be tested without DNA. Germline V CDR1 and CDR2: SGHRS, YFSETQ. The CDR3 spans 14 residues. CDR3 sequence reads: CASSRDSNDYGYTF.

The CDR3 region is CASSFGVRTDTQYF. The chain combines TRBV12-3 or TRBV12-4 with TRBJ2-3. The CDR3 totals 14 residues.

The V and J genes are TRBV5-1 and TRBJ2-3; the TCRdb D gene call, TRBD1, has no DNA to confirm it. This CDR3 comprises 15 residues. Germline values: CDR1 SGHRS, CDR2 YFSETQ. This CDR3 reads CASSFGHGDTDTQYF. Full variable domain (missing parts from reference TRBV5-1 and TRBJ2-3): KAGVTQTPRYLIKTRGQQVTLSCSPISGHRSVSWYQQTPGQGLQFLFEYFSETQRNKGNFPGRFSGRQFSNSRSEMNVSTLELGDSALYLCASSFGHGDTDTQYFGPGTRLTVL.

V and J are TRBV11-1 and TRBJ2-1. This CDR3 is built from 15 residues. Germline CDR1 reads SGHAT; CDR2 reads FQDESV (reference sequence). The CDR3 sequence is CASSLGGVPYNEQFF.

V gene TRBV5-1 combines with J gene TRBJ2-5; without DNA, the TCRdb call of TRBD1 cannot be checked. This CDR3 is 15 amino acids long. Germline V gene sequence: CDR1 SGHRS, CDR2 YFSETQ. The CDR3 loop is CASTRIATGSETQYF.

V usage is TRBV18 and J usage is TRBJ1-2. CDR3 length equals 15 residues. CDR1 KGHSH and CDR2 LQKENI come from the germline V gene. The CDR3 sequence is CASSPEGPGVGGYTF.

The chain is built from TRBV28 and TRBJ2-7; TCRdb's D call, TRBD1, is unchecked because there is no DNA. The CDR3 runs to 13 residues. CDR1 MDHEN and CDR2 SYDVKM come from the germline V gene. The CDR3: CASSADKGYEQYF.

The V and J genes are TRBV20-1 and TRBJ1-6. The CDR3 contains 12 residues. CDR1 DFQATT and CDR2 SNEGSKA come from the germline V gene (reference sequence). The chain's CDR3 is CSAGRSNSPLHF.

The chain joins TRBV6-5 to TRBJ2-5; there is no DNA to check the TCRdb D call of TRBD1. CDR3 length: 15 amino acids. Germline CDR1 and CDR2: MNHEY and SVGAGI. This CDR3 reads CASSSPRDYQETQYF.

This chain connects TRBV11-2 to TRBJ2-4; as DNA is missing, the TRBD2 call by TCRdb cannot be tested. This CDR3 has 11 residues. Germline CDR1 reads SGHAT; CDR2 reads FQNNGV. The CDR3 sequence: CASSSGPIQYF.

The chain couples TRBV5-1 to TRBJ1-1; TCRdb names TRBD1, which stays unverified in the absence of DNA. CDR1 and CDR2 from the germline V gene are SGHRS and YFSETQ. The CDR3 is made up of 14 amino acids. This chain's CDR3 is CASSLTAGDTEAFF.

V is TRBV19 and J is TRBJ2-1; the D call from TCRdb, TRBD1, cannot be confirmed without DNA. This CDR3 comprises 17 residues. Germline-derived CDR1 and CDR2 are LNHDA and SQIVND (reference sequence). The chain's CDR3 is CASSIRGQGTLRYEQFF.

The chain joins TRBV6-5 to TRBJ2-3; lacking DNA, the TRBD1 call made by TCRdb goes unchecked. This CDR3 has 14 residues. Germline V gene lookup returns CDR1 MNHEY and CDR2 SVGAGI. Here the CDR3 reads CASSYSDRGDTQYF.

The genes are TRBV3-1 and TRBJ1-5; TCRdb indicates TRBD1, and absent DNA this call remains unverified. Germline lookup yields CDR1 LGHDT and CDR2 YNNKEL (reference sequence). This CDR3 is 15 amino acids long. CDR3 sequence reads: CASSLRGSGNQPQHF.